These 31 T cell receptor beta chains were all obtained from the same sample, sequenced in a study of blood T cell repertoires in COVID-19. Data came from immunoSEQ multiplex PCR; TCRdb stores just in-frame clones and leaves some out. The table has 100,000 to 150,000 clones, roughly 86% seen once. The sample comprised peripheral blood. These receptors were collected from a human donor in a cohort sampled during active COVID-19.

Notes on this clone: Distinct nucleotide sequences in the sample also encode this CDR3. This chain joins TRBV11-2 and TRBJ2-7; 11 nucleotides line up with TRBD2. The CDR3 is 15 amino acids. Germline V gene sequence: CDR1 SGHAT, CDR2 FQNNGV. V lost 1 base, J lost 1 base, and 0 bases stayed unmatched. The CDR3 sequence is CASSLGLAGSYEQYF. DNA of the CDR3: TGTGCCAGCAGCTTAGGACTAGCGGGATCCTACGAGCAGTACTTC.

The chain carries TRBV11-2 and TRBJ2-1; 8 positions agree with TRBD2. V gave up 3 bases and J gave up 9 bases; unmatched junction bases: 7. This CDR3 has 14 residues. Per germline, CDR1 SGHAT and CDR2 FQNNGV. This chain's CDR3 is CASSFSGISSEQFF. The CDR3 nucleotides are TGTGCCAGCAGCTTTAGCGGGATTTCGAGTGAGCAGTTCTTC.

The chain employs TRBV3-1 (or the pseudogene TRBV3-2) and TRBJ1-1, with D unresolved. CDR3 length equals 14 residues. With 0 bases removed from V and 5 bases from J, the gap between germline ends came to 10 bases. Germline CDR1 LGHDT, CDR2 YNNKEL (reference sequence). The CDR3 DNA is TGTGCCAGCAGCCAAGAAGTAGAGAGGACTGAAGCTTTCTTT. Translation gives CASSQEVERTEAFF.

The chain combines TRBV19 with TRBJ1-1; the match to TRBD1 covers 8 bases. Per germline, CDR1 LNHDA and CDR2 SQIVND (reference sequence). The CDR3 runs 16 residues. With V trimmed by 10 bases and J by 5 bases, 18 bases remained unmatched. The CDR3 region is CATKRETGVSGTEAFF. As DNA, the CDR3 is TGTGCCACCAAAAGGGAGACAGGGGTGTCGGGTACTGAAGCTTTCTTT.

The gene calls are TRBV30 and TRBJ2-7, with D perhaps matching TRBD2 (5 bases). Germline V gene lookup returns CDR1 GTSNPN and CDR2 SVGIG (reference sequence). Trimming pared 1 base from V and 5 bases from J, leaving 15 bases between. The CDR3 is 14 amino acids. CDR3 sequence: CAWSATGVLDEQYF. The DNA of the CDR3 is TGTGCCTGGAGTGCTACCGGGGTATTGGACGAGCAGTACTTC.

This clone came up once. Written as DNA, the CDR3 is TGTGCCAGCAGTGAACTGACAGGATTGAACACTGAAGCTTTCTTT. It yields the protein CASSELTGLNTEAFF. The rearrangement uses TRBV6-1 and TRBJ1-1; possible D gene TRBD1, 6 bases. The CDR3 consists of 15 residues. The V and J ends lost 2 bases and 0 bases respectively, with 10 bases between them. Per germline, CDR1 MNHNS and CDR2 SASEGT.

The chain joins TRBV6-2 or TRBV6-3 to TRBJ1-5; 9 positions match TRBD1. The CDR3 sequence is 17 residues long. Germline CDR1 is MNHEY and CDR2 is SVGEGT. The trim removed 5 bases at V and 6 bases at J, leaving 14 bases unmatched. This CDR3 reads CASSPIRTGENGQPQHF. The DNA of the CDR3 is TGTGCCAGCAGTCCCATCCGGACAGGGGAGAATGGTCAGCCCCAGCATTTT.

V usage is TRBV18 and J usage is TRBJ2-7, with D perhaps matching TRBD1 (6 bases). V was pared by 2 bases and J by 4 bases, with 24 bases between. The CDR3 has 18 residues. CDR1 and CDR2 from the germline V gene are KGHSH and LQKENI. In DNA form, the CDR3 reads TGTGCCAGCTCACCAGGAGGATCCAGCCGGGGCAGGGGTTACGAGCAGTACTTC. This translates into CASSPGGSSRGRGYEQYF.

This chain connects TRBV9 to TRBJ2-1; D is ambiguous. In germline, CDR1 is SGDLS, CDR2 YYNGEE. The CDR3 consists of 11 residues. V shed 0 bases and J shed 8 bases, with 3 bases lying between them. CDR3 in amino acids: CASSVAYEQFF. DNA for the CDR3: TGTGCCAGCAGCGTAGCATATGAGCAGTTCTTC.

The chain uses TRBV28 and TRBJ2-2, with D uncertain. This CDR3 comprises 13 residues. Per the germline V gene, CDR1 is MDHEN and CDR2 is SYDVKM. The ends were cut back, 8 bases at V and 0 bases at J, with 7 bases in the middle. The CDR3 DNA reads TGTGCCAGCGACACAGCGAACACCGGGGAGCTGTTTTTT. Protein: CASDTANTGELFF.

The V and J genes are TRBV28 and TRBJ1-2, with D unclear. The CDR3 runs to 13 residues. Per germline, CDR1 MDHEN and CDR2 SYDVKM. The ends were cut back, 5 bases at V and 4 bases at J, with 11 bases in the middle. The CDR3 loop is CASSPQTGYGYTF. Here the CDR3 DNA reads TGTGCCAGCAGTCCTCAGACGGGCTATGGCTACACCTTC.

The genes are TRBV6-5 and TRBJ1-2; D is uncertain. Per the germline V gene, CDR1 is MNHEY and CDR2 is SVGAGI. The CDR3 is 13 residues long. V lost 7 bases to trimming and J lost 5 bases, with 14 bases between them. This chain's CDR3 is CASTRGGLYGYTF. The DNA of the CDR3 is TGTGCCAGCACCCGAGGAGGGTTGTATGGCTACACCTTC.

The chain links TRBV10-2 to TRBJ2-3; D unresolved. CDR3 size: 10 residues. Deletions cut 7 bases from V and 6 bases from J, with 5 bases between. Per the germline V gene, CDR1 is WSHSY and CDR2 is SAAADI. CDR3 coding DNA: TGCGCCAGCAAGCTTGATACGCAGTATTTT. Encoded protein: CASKLDTQYF.

The chain uses TRBV15 and TRBJ2-2; possible D gene TRBD2, 5 bases. CDR1 is LNHNV, CDR2 YYDKDF, per germline (reference sequence). Trimming removed 1 base from V and 7 bases from J, with 13 bases in between. The CDR3 length is 15 residues. DNA of the CDR3: TGTGCCACCAGCAGAGGGGGAGATAACCGCGGGGAGCTGTTTTTT. Amino acid sequence: CATSRGGDNRGELFF.

This clone was found once. The chain has TRBV5-4 and TRBJ2-1, with TRBD1 as a possible D gene (6 bases). The CDR3 consists of 14 residues. CDR1 SGHNT and CDR2 YYREEE come from the germline V gene (reference sequence). V was pared by 3 bases and J by 7 bases, with 14 bases between. CDR3 DNA: TGTGCCAGCAGCTCCGAACGGACAGCGAATGAGCAGTTCTTC. Amino acids: CASSSERTANEQFF.

V is TRBV7-8 and J is TRBJ1-5; 7 positions match TRBD1. Germline V gene sequence: CDR1 SGHVS, CDR2 FQNEAQ. The CDR3 totals 16 residues. V lost 5 bases, J lost 6 bases, and 13 bases stayed unmatched. CDR3 residues: CASSDRPQGVPQPQHF. The CDR3 coding sequence is TGTGCCAGCAGCGACCGACCGCAGGGGGTCCCTCAGCCCCAGCATTTT.

The table lists this clone with a count of one. The genes are TRBV5-8 and TRBJ2-3, with 7 bases matching TRBD2. The CDR3 spans 19 residues. The germline V gene encodes CDR1 SGHTS and CDR2 YDEGEE. V shed 2 bases and J 1 base; nucleotides not matched to a gene: 16. CDR3 in amino acids: CASSFPPRTKSGGTDTQYF. As DNA, the CDR3 is TGTGCCAGCAGCTTCCCGCCCCGTACGAAAAGCGGGGGCACAGATACGCAGTATTTT.

This chain uses TRBV5-4 with TRBJ2-7; 9 bases are a match to TRBD1. In germline, CDR1 is SGHNT, CDR2 YYREEE (reference sequence). V lost 0 bases, J lost 2 bases, and 3 bases stayed unmatched. The CDR3 covers 15 residues. This CDR3 reads CASSLGDRGTYEQYF. CDR3 nucleotide sequence: TGTGCCAGCAGCTTGGGAGACAGGGGGACCTACGAGCAGTACTTC.

The rearrangement joins TRBV19 to TRBJ1-2; a possible D gene is TRBD1 (6 bases). Germline V gene data show CDR1 as LNHDA and CDR2 as SQIVND (reference sequence). Between the trimmed V and J ends, which lost 5 bases and 1 base, there was a span of 14 bases. This CDR3 is 15 amino acids long. The CDR3 region has the DNA TGTGCCAGTAGTGTTTGGGACACTATTAACTATGGCTACACCTTC. Its protein is CASSVWDTINYGYTF.

The rearrangement uses TRBV28 and TRBJ1-2, with 9 bases aligning to TRBD1. This CDR3 spans 16 amino acids. Per germline, CDR1 MDHEN and CDR2 SYDVKM. Trimming removed 2 bases from V and 8 bases from J; junction bases left unmatched: 12. CDR3 loop: CASSLPPRTGERGYTF. CDR3 nucleotides: TGTGCCAGCAGTTTACCCCCCCGGACAGGGGAAAGGGGCTACACCTTC.

The chain uses TRBV3-1 (or the pseudogene TRBV3-2) and TRBJ2-1, with 7 bases identical to TRBD2. The CDR3 sequence is 13 residues long. The J segment lost 7 bases and the V segment lost 3 bases, leaving 3 bases of the junction unmatched. The germline CDR1 and CDR2 sequences are LGHDT and YNNKEL (reference sequence). CDR3 nucleotide sequence: TGTGCCAGCAGCCAGGGAGGGTGGAATGAGCAGTTCTTC. Translating it yields CASSQGGWNEQFF.

The rearrangement joins TRBV7-2 to TRBJ2-7; TRBD1 matches 9 bases. CDR3 length: 17 amino acids. J was trimmed by 1 base and V by 5 bases; bases with no gene match: 12. Looked up from germline, CDR1 is SGHTA and CDR2 is FQGNSA. This CDR3 reads CASSQRYRGRRSYEQYF. DNA for the CDR3: TGTGCCAGCAGCCAACGTTACAGGGGGCGGAGGTCCTACGAGCAGTACTTC.

This clone was seen a few times. V usage is TRBV25-1 and J usage is TRBJ1-2, with D perhaps TRBD1 (5 bases). Trimming took off 2 bases at V and 5 bases at J, with 21 bases between the two ends. Per germline, CDR1 MGHDK and CDR2 SYGVNS. The CDR3 is made up of 17 amino acids. For the CDR3, the DNA is TGTGCCAGCAGTGAAACGTCGGTCACAGGCGGAGAATATGGCTACACCTTC. The encoded protein is CASSETSVTGGEYGYTF.

This clone was found once. The V call is TRBV5-1, the J call TRBJ2-2; weak D call: TRBD2 (6 bases). The CDR3 loop spans 15 amino acids. CDR1 and CDR2 from the germline V gene are SGHRS and YFSETQ. Trimming took 7 bases from V and 2 from J, leaving 15 bases between them. The CDR3 DNA follows: TGCGCCAGCCTAGGAGGGACTGCTAACACCGGGGAGCTGTTTTTT. Its translation: CASLGGTANTGELFF.

The CDR3 spells CAISEDGGQETQYF. DNA for the CDR3: TGTGCCATCAGTGAGGACGGGGGGCAAGAGACCCAGTACTTC. V and J are TRBV10-3 and TRBJ2-5, with 7 bases lining up with TRBD2. Germline CDR1 is ENHRY and CDR2 is SYGVKD. V lost 2 bases to trimming and J lost 2 bases; unmatched junction nucleotides: 2. The CDR3 is 14 amino acids.

The J gene is TRBJ2-5, the V gene TRBV18; D is perhaps TRBD1 (6 bases). CDR3 length equals 15 residues. Germline assignment: CDR1 KGHSH and CDR2 LQKENI. V was clipped by 4 bases and J by 5 bases, with 17 bases between them. The CDR3 loop is CASSRNTGYGETQYF. CDR3 nucleotides: TGTGCCAGCTCACGAAATACAGGGTATGGCGAGACCCAGTACTTC. The complete variable domain, with remaining parts taken from reference TRBV18 and TRBJ2-5, reads NAGVMQNPRHLVRRRGQEARLRCSPMKGHSHVYWYRQLPEEGLKFMVYLQKENIIDESGMPKERFSAEFPKEGPSILRIQQVVRGDSAAYFCASSRNTGYGETQYFGPGTRLLVL.

The chain has TRBV12-3 or TRBV12-4 and TRBJ2-2, with unresolved D. Trimming pared 3 bases from V and 8 bases from J, leaving 7 bases between. This CDR3 comprises 12 residues. The CDR3 sequence: CASSLLSGELFF. The DNA for the CDR3 is TGTGCCAGCAGTTTGTTGAGTGGGGAGCTGTTTTTT.

The chain recombines TRBV7-2 with TRBJ1-1, with 7 bases that match TRBD1. This CDR3 comprises 14 residues. The V gene's germline CDR1 is SGHTA and CDR2 FQGNSA. V shed 5 bases and J 1 base; nucleotides not matched to a gene: 4. The CDR3 is CASSTQGRNTEAFF. In nucleotides, the CDR3 is TGTGCCAGCAGCACACAGGGGAGGAACACTGAAGCTTTCTTT.

The chain couples TRBV12-3 or TRBV12-4 to TRBJ1-6; D unclear. The CDR3 sequence is 13 residues long. V lost 3 bases and J 10 bases, leaving 10 bases between the germline ends. CDR3 protein: CASSLFVISPLHF. Written as DNA, the CDR3 is TGTGCCAGCAGTTTGTTCGTAATCTCACCCCTCCACTTT.

The chain joins TRBV7-7 to TRBJ2-1; D not certain. The CDR3 runs to 15 residues. From germline, CDR1 is SSHAT and CDR2 FNYEAQ (reference sequence). V was cut by 2 bases and J by 0 bases, with 8 bases left in between. The CDR3 DNA is TGTGCCAGCAGCTTAAGCGCCAGCTCCTACAATGAGCAGTTCTTC. It specifies CASSLSASSYNEQFF.

The CDR3 DNA is TGTGCCAGCAGCTTGGGGAATCGGGGAATAAACACTGAAGCTTTCTTT. It specifies CASSLGNRGINTEAFF. J is TRBJ1-1 and V is TRBV5-4; no reliable D call. Trimming took off 0 bases at V and 2 bases at J, with 14 bases between the two ends. This CDR3 spans 16 amino acids. Germline CDR1 reads SGHNT; CDR2 reads YYREEE (reference sequence).